The clone carrying this TCR beta chain was seen a handful of times. This record comes from a study of T-cell reconstitution after alpha-beta-depleted transplantation in children. A TCRbeta library incorporating unique molecular identifiers was prepared. TCRdb re-analysed the PCR reads in MiXCR, keeping a single row per CDR3 protein. The sample carries approximately 640,000 distinct CDR3 sequences, roughly 15% recorded once. V lost 6 bases and J lost 0, with 9 bases in between. The CDR3 runs to 14 residues. In germline, CDR1 is MNHEY, CDR2 SMNVEV (reference sequence). The specimen comprised PBMCs from the stem cell graft donor, sampled from the stem cell graft. The chain carries TRBV27 and TRBJ1-5; D may be TRBD1 (5 bases). The sequence was collected from a human donor who donated a stem cell graft to a child with acute myeloid leukemia. The CDR3 bases are TGTGCCAGCAGGTATGGGGGTAGCAATCAGCCCCAGCATTTT. Residues: CASRYGGSNQPQHF.